This T cell receptor (beta chain) stems from a study of blood T cells in healthy people across ages. With a J-beta primer mix and a sample-barcoded 5' primer, a second PCR ran about 7 to 12 cycles. TCRdb ran MiXCR on the 5' RACE reads and lists one entry per CDR3 protein. The sample has 600,000 to 850,000 distinct CDR3 sequences; 35% to 45% are singletons. The TCR was taken from a woman aged 55 to 70 in good health. Sequences were obtained from blood.

This CDR3 reads CASSFGSARHSYGYTF. The CDR3 bases are TGTGCCAGCAGTTTTGGATCGGCCCGACACTCCTATGGCTACACCTTC. This chain uses TRBV12-3 or TRBV12-4 with TRBJ1-2, with D unresolved. The CDR3 length is 16 residues. Trimming took off 3 bases at V and 4 bases at J, with 18 bases between the two ends.